This T cell receptor beta chain came from a study of T cell responses to AZD1222 COVID-19 vaccine. A word on this clone: Its antigen is not known.

Generated by immunoSEQ multiplex PCR, the TCRdb table keeps only in-frame clones and is missing some. The profile shows roughly 120,000 clones, 85% to 95% of them singletons. Whole-study results and caveats: The repertoires were collected only after the peak T cell response. Donor demographics were predominantly white British with a female majority; clonal diversity may be underestimated. Researchers report vaccine-associated CD4 TCRs spanning spike, with dominance at 160-218 and 743-854.

The source was peripheral blood, collected on day 0 of AZD1222 vaccination. The sequence was collected from an adult in good health.

CDR3: CASSLVVRDTQYF. In nucleotides, the CDR3 is TGTGCCAGCAGCTTAGTAGTCCGAGATACGCAGTATTTT. The gene calls are TRBV11-2 and TRBJ2-3; the D is unclear. V shed 1 base and J shed 5 bases, with 7 bases lying between them. The CDR3 is 13 residues long. CDR1 is SGHAT, CDR2 FQNNGV, per germline.